The 2 T cell receptor beta chains below come from one sample, sequenced in a study of blood T cell repertoires in COVID-19. Libraries were prepared by immunoSEQ multiplex PCR; TCRdb keeps only in-frame clonotypes and omits some of them. The top ten hold approximately 0.97% of the sample, which has around 210,000 clones, around four fifths seen once. Material: peripheral blood. The receptors were sampled from a man aged 60-69 years with COVID-19, enrolled during active disease.

The chain couples TRBV5-1 to TRBJ1-4, with 8 nucleotides matching TRBD1. With V trimmed by 0 bases and J by 3 bases, 4 bases remained unmatched. The CDR3 has 16 residues. CDR1 is SGHRS, CDR2 YFSETQ, per germline. The CDR3 is CASSLGQGRANEKLFF. CDR3 coding DNA: TGCGCCAGCAGCTTGGGACAGGGGAGGGCTAATGAAAAACTGTTTTTT. Combining the CDR3 with reference TRBV5-1 and TRBJ1-4 gives the whole variable domain KAGVTQTPRYLIKTRGQQVTLSCSPISGHRSVSWYQQTPGQGLQFLFEYFSETQRNKGNFPGRFSGRQFSNSRSEMNVSTLELGDSALYLCASSLGQGRANEKLFFGSGTQLSVL.

The chain combines TRBV7-2 with TRBJ1-3; D gene ambiguous. The germline gives CDR1 SGHTA, CDR2 FQGNSA. This CDR3 spans 15 amino acids. Trimming took 2 bases from V and 0 from J, leaving 8 bases between them. The CDR3 DNA follows: TGTGCCAGCAGCTTAACAGACCACTCTGGAAACACCATATATTTT. Its protein product is CASSLTDHSGNTIYF.